Listed below are T cell receptor beta chains from one sample, sequenced in a study of a mutant IDH1 vaccine in newly diagnosed glioma. Repertoires were generated with immunoSEQ multiplex PCR, while TCRdb's copy carries only in-frame clones and drops some. The sample contains about 68,000 clones, 70% to 80% of which appear only once. This specimen was PBMCs, taken from a glioma patient treated with radiotherapy, temozolomide or both. These receptors all come from a middle-aged man with glioma. The CDR3 runs from the conserved cysteine through the conserved F or W. A D gene is named only where the DNA matches it firmly. Clone size appears in some rows only: once, few, many, or a class for an expanded clone.

>-|TRBJ2-7|TRBV9|-
TGTGCCAGCAGCAAGGACGGTCTCGAGCAGTACTTC
CASSKDGLEQYF
>TRBD1|TRBJ2-7|TRBV11-3|-
TGTGCCAGCAGCCCCCGACAGGGCCACGAGCAGTACTTC
CASSPRQGHEQYF
>-|TRBJ1-4|TRBV4-1|-
TGCGCCAGCAGTCCCCGGGGCACTAATGAAAAACTGTTTTTT
CASSPRGTNEKLFF
>-|TRBJ1-1|TRBV10-3|-
TGTGCCACCCGAATCGACGGGGAGAACACTGAAGCTTTCTTT
CATRIDGENTEAFF
>-|TRBJ1-4|TRBV5-4|-
TGTGCCAGCAGCTTGCAGGGGAGTGAAAAACTGTTTTTT
CASSLQGSEKLFF
>-|TRBJ2-5|TRBV12-5|medium-sized
TGTGCTAGTGGTTTGGGGTGGGGGATCCAAGAGACCCAGTACTTC
CASGLGWGIQETQYF
>-|TRBJ1-1|TRBV28|-
TGTGCCAGCAGTTTATTGCCGGAGAGTGGGAACACTGAAGCTTTCTTT
CASSLLPESGNTEAFF
>-|TRBJ1-5|TRBV30|-
TGTGCCTGGGGAGACATGCCCAATCAGCCCCAGCATTTT
CAWGDMPNQPQHF
>TRBD2|TRBJ2-7|TRBV7-8|few
TGTGCCAGCAGCCCACGACTAGCCCGTGGGAACGAGCAGTACTTC
CASSPRLARGNEQYF
>-|TRBJ1-1|TRBV5-1|-
TGCGCCAGCAGCTTAGGCGGAAACACTGAAGCTTTCTTT
CASSLGGNTEAFF
>-|TRBJ1-1|TRBV6-5|many
TGTGCCAGCAGTTACGGTGGGACTGAAGCTTTCTTT
CASSYGGTEAFF
>-|TRBJ2-2|TRBV4-2|many
TGTGCCAGCAGCCAATATGACAGTTACACCGGGGAGCTGTTTTTT
CASSQYDSYTGELFF
>-|TRBJ2-2|TRBV5-4|-
TGTGCCAGCAGCTTGTTACAGTCGAACACCGGGGAGCTGTTTTTT
CASSLLQSNTGELFF
>-|TRBJ1-2|TRBV4-1|-
TGCGCCAGCAGCCCACACAGGGACCTTAACTATGGCTACACCTTC
CASSPHRDLNYGYTF
>-|TRBJ1-5|TRBV4-2|-
TGTGCCAGCAGCCCCGCCACACAGGGCAGTCAGCCCCAGCATTTT
CASSPATQGSQPQHF
>-|TRBJ2-3|TRBV21-1|few
TGTGCCAGCAGCAAAGAGGGCAGGGGGAATAGCACAGATACGCAGTATTTT
CASSKEGRGNSTDTQYF
>TRBD1|TRBJ1-2|TRBV5-1|-
TGCGCCAGCAGCTCCTCTCCGGGGACAGGGGGCTATGGCTACACCTTC
CASSSSPGTGGYGYTF
>-|TRBJ2-1|TRBV6-5|-
TGTGCCAGCAGTTACTCTAAACAGGGATCCTACAATGAGCAGTTCTTC
CASSYSKQGSYNEQFF
>TRBD1|TRBJ2-3|TRBV6-6|once
TGTGCCAGCAGTCCCCCGGGACAGGGAGGAGATACGCAGTATTTT
CASSPPGQGGDTQYF
>-|TRBJ2-7|TRBV21-1|-
TGTGCCAGCAAGAACCGCCTCTACGAGCAGTACTTC
CASKNRLYEQYF
>-|TRBJ1-5|TRBV19|-
TGTGCCAGTAGTCCCGGGTTAGGGATGGGCAATCAGCCCCAGCATTTT
CASSPGLGMGNQPQHF
>-|TRBJ1-1|TRBV5-6|-
TGTGCCAGCAGCTTGGTTAGGGGGTGGACTGAAGCTTTCTTT
CASSLVRGWTEAFF
>TRBD2|TRBJ2-2|TRBV6-4|-
TGTGCCAGCAGCGTTTTTGGGGGGGCGAACACCGGGGAGCTGTTTTTT
CASSVFGGANTGELFF
>TRBD1|TRBJ1-2|TRBV5-6|-
TGTGCCAGCAGCCTGACAGGGGAGTACTATGGCTACACCTTC
CASSLTGEYYGYTF
>-|TRBJ1-1|TRBV30|-
TGTGCCTGGAGTACACAGCCGTCGGGTACTGAAGCTTTCTTT
CAWSTQPSGTEAFF
>-|TRBJ2-3|TRBV6-5|-
TGTGCCAGCAGTTCGCGGGACCATAGTGGCACAGATACGCAGTATTTT
CASSSRDHSGTDTQYF
>-|TRBJ2-7|TRBV4-3|-
TGCGCCAGCAGCCAAGATCTGAGGGGGGACTACGAGCAGTACTTC
CASSQDLRGDYEQYF
>TRBD1|TRBJ1-1|TRBV9|-
TGTGCCAGCAGCGTTGAACCGGGACAGGTTGCTGAAGCTTTCTTT
CASSVEPGQVAEAFF
>-|TRBJ2-1|TRBV13|-
TGTGCCAGCAGCTTAGGAGGGCCCGATCAGTTCTTC
CASSLGGPDQFF
>-|TRBJ2-6|TRBV5-1|-
TGCGCCAGCAGCTTGGCTGTCTCTGGGGCCAACGTCCTGACTTTC
CASSLAVSGANVLTF
>-|TRBJ1-1|TRBV9|many
TGTGCCAGCAGCGTAGATTTACAGGGTGAAGCTTTCTTT
CASSVDLQGEAFF
>-|TRBJ2-7|TRBV2|-
TGTGCCAGCAGCCCTAACTACGAGCAGTACTTC
CASSPNYEQYF
>-|TRBJ2-1|TRBV29-1|-
TGCAGCGTTGACCTTTTTAAAGGGAATGAGCAGTTCTTC
CSVDLFKGNEQFF
>-|TRBJ1-2|TRBV5-5|few
TGTGCCAGCAGCTTGGCCCAGGGATCGGGGGGCTACACCTTC
CASSLAQGSGGYTF
>-|TRBJ2-1|TRBV7-9|-
TGTGCCAGCAGCTTAATCCGCACAGTGGACAATGAGCAGTTCTTC
CASSLIRTVDNEQFF
>-|TRBJ2-7|TRBV7-2|-
TGTGCCAGCACCGTTGAGGGGGTCTACGAGCAGTACTTC
CASTVEGVYEQYF
>TRBD1|TRBJ2-7|TRBV30|-
TGTGCCTGGAGTGCCTTGGACAGGGGGGACTACGAGCAGTACTTC
CAWSALDRGDYEQYF
>-|TRBJ2-1|TRBV6-1|-
TGTGCCAGCAGTGAAGATGACAGGAGCTCCTACAATGAGCAGTTCTTC
CASSEDDRSSYNEQFF
>-|TRBJ1-1|TRBV30|-
TGTGCCTGGGGCCCAGTGGGGTTTGAAGCTTTCTTT
CAWGPVGFEAFF
>TRBD1|TRBJ1-2|TRBV9|once
TGTGCCAGCAGCCCCCGGATAGGGACAGGGGGCGATCGATATGGCTACACCTTC
CASSPRIGTGGDRYGYTF
>-|TRBJ2-5|TRBV2|-
TGTGCCAGCAAGGCGGGGCCCGCCCTCCAAGAGACCCAGTACTTC
CASKAGPALQETQYF
>TRBD1|TRBJ1-6|TRBV6-5|-
TGTGCCAGCAGTTACAGGACAGGGGAAAATTCACCCCTCCACTTT
CASSYRTGENSPLHF
>TRBD1|TRBJ1-4|TRBV15|-
TGTGCCACCAGCGGGGAGGACAGGGGAGAGGAAAAACTGTTTTTT
CATSGEDRGEEKLFF
>-|TRBJ1-1|TRBV7-9|-
TGTGCCAGCAGCCACAGGTGGTCGGACACTGAAGCTTTCTTT
CASSHRWSDTEAFF
>-|TRBJ2-7|TRBV5-1|-
TGCGCCAGCAGCGAGGACGGTGGTCGGTACGAGCAGTACTTC
CASSEDGGRYEQYF
>-|TRBJ2-3|TRBV7-9|-
TGTGCCAGCAGCCCGGGACTCTTAGATACGCAGTATTTT
CASSPGLLDTQYF
>-|TRBJ1-1|TRBV30|-
TGTGCCTGGAGCCCGCGGCGGTCGAACACTGAAGCTTTCTTT
CAWSPRRSNTEAFF
>-|TRBJ1-2|TRBV18|once
TGTGCCAGCTCACCAGAGCAGGTGTATGGCTACACCTTC
CASSPEQVYGYTF
>TRBD1|TRBJ2-1|TRBV7-9|-
TGTGCCAGCAGTTTCTATGGACAGGGGAGCTCCTACAATGAGCAGTTCTTC
CASSFYGQGSSYNEQFF
>-|TRBJ1-3|TRBV6-5|-
TGTGCCAGCAGTCCTCCGGACAGCTCTGGAAACACCATATATTTT
CASSPPDSSGNTIYF
>-|TRBJ2-7|TRBV7-6|-
TGTGCCAGCAGCTTAGACAGGGAGCGCTGGTCCCCCTACGAGCAGTACTTC
CASSLDRERWSPYEQYF
>TRBD1|TRBJ1-2|TRBV9|-
TGTGCCAGCAGCGGAGGACAGGGGAGAAACTATGGCTACACCTTC
CASSGGQGRNYGYTF
>TRBD1|TRBJ1-1|TRBV25-1|many
TGTGCCAGCAGTGGTGACAGGGGGCGGAACACTGAAGCTTTCTTT
CASSGDRGRNTEAFF
>-|TRBJ1-5|TRBV6-6|-
TGTGCCAGCAGTTCCTTCGGAGGCCCGAATTCGCAGCCCCAGCATTTT
CASSSFGGPNSQPQHF
>-|TRBJ1-2|TRBV4-2|-
TGTGCCAGCAGCCAAGATTTATATGCGTTGGGCTATGGCTACACCTTC
CASSQDLYALGYGYTF
>TRBD1|TRBJ1-2|TRBV7-6|once
TGTGCCAGCAGCCAGGGACAGGTTTACGGCTACACCTTC
CASSQGQVYGYTF
>TRBD2|TRBJ2-3|TRBV9|-
TGTGCCAGCAGCGTAGGAGCAACTAGCGGGGGTAGCACAGATACGCAGTATTTT
CASSVGATSGGSTDTQYF
>-|TRBJ1-2|TRBV5-4|-
TGTGCCAGCGCGGACGGGCGCGATGGCTACACCTTC
CASADGRDGYTF
>TRBD1|TRBJ1-2|TRBV6-1|-
TGTGCCAGCAGGAGACAGGGTAACTATGGCTACACCTTC
CASRRQGNYGYTF